What follows are 27 T cell receptor beta chains derived from one specimen sequenced in a study of blood T cell repertoires in COVID-19 (dated by TCRdb to 2019 to 2021). The method was the immunoSEQ multiplex PCR assay. As stored in TCRdb, this immuneACCESS dataset retains in-frame rearrangements with V and J assigned. A fraction of the clones does not appear; measured against another copy, unresolved V genes explain less than half of the discrepancy, and the remainder lacks a known reason. Counted in this sample were approximately 170,000 clones; 86% of them appeared once. Around 3.5% of the sample is taken by the ten largest. The source material was peripheral blood. These receptors were collected from a man aged 65-85 years with acute or convalescent COVID-19.

CDR3 DNA sequence: TGTGCCAGCAGCCTTACCGGCGGGGGAGGGTCCTACGAGCAGTACTTC. Translation gives CASSLTGGGGSYEQYF. This sequence joins TRBV3-1 (or the pseudogene TRBV3-2) and TRBJ2-7; 7 bases map to TRBD2. V trimming: 4 bases; J trimming: 1 base; junction bases outside the gene matches: 10. Germline V CDR1 and CDR2: LGHDT, YNNKEL (reference sequence). The CDR3 is 16 amino acids.

The rearrangement links TRBV28 to TRBJ2-1, with 13 positions matching TRBD2. Germline V gene sequence: CDR1 MDHEN, CDR2 SYDVKM. Unmatched junction bases numbered 1, after V lost 6 bases and J lost 5 bases. The CDR3 sequence is 14 residues long. The CDR3 nucleotides are TGTGCCAGCAGGGGACTAGCGGGGCACAATGAGCAGTTCTTC. Amino acid sequence: CASRGLAGHNEQFF.

This sequence joins TRBV5-1 and TRBJ2-1; 7 bases are a match to TRBD2. V dropped 0 bases and J dropped 9; count of bases not matched to a gene: 3. This CDR3 has 13 residues. Germline V gives CDR1 SGHRS, CDR2 YFSETQ. In DNA, the CDR3 is TGCGCCAGCAGCTTGGGATTAGCGGGTGAGCAGTTCTTC. This codes for CASSLGLAGEQFF.

The chain has TRBV4-2 and TRBJ2-7, with D maybe TRBD2 (5 bases). The germline V and J ends were trimmed by 4 bases and 2 bases, with 15 bases remaining between them. Germline loops: CDR1 LGHNA, CDR2 YNFKEQ. The CDR3 extends over 15 amino acids. The CDR3 DNA reads as TGTGCCAGCAGCCCCTACCAACTAGGCCCCTACGAGCAGTACTTC. This codes for CASSPYQLGPYEQYF.

The chain has TRBV12-5 and TRBJ1-4, with D possibly TRBD1 on 5 matching bases. The CDR3 is 13 amino acids. The germline gives CDR1 LGHNT, CDR2 FRNRAP. V gave up 2 bases and J gave up 8 bases, with 9 bases separating them. CDR3 DNA: TGTGCTAGTGGTTTGCAGGGTCCCGAAAAACTGTTTTTT. It encodes CASGLQGPEKLFF. Full variable domain (rest looked up from reference TRBV12-5 and TRBJ1-4): DARVTQTPRHKVTEMGQEVTMRCQPILGHNTVFWYRQTMMQGLELLAYFRNRAPLDDSGMPKDRFSAEMPDATLATLKIQPSEPRDSAVYFCASGLQGPEKLFFGSGTQLSVL.

The V call is TRBV9, the J call TRBJ1-6, with 9 bases matching TRBD1. Trimming at V came to 4 bases and at J to 11 bases, leaving 7 bases not matched to a gene. Germline CDR1 SGDLS, CDR2 YYNGEE. This CDR3 comprises 14 residues. CDR3 residues: CASSTRDRETPLHF. CDR3 nucleotide sequence: TGTGCCAGCAGCACCCGGGACAGGGAGACACCCCTCCACTTT.

V gene TRBV15 combines with J gene TRBJ2-4; 7 bases fit TRBD2. Germline values: CDR1 LNHNV, CDR2 YYDKDF (reference sequence). Trimming removed 5 bases from V and 2 bases from J; junction bases left unmatched: 6. The CDR3 length is 15 residues. CDR3 bases: TGTGCCACCAGCCTCACGGGGGGATCCAAAAACATTCAGTACTTC. Its protein product is CATSLTGGSKNIQYF.

Remarks on this clone: In the same sample, other DNA sequences code for this CDR3. The V call is TRBV3-1 (or the pseudogene TRBV3-2), the J call TRBJ2-7, with TRBD1 identical over 10 bases. The CDR3 is made up of 14 amino acids. V lost 1 base and J lost 4; bases outside the gene matches: 1. Germline CDR1 is LGHDT and CDR2 is YNNKEL (reference sequence). The CDR3 region has the DNA TGTGCCAGCAGCCAAGGGACAGGGGGGTACGAGCAGTACTTC. This encodes CASSQGTGGYEQYF.

As regards this clone: One end of the junction fails to match germline, which may point to a read error. The J gene is TRBJ2-7, the V gene TRBV7-2; a possible D gene is TRBD1 (5 bases). CDR1 is SGHTA, CDR2 FQGNSA, per germline. The CDR3 is 13 residues long. CDR3 sequence: CASTLRTGYEQYF. The CDR3 nucleotides are TGTGCCAGCACCTTACGAACAGGCTACGAGCAGTACTTC. The entire variable domain, with the rest obtained from reference TRBV7-2 and TRBJ2-7, is as follows: GAGVSQSPSNKVTEKGKDVELRCDPISGHTALYWYRQSLGQGLEFLIYFQGNSAPDKSGLPSDRFSAERTGGSVSTLTIQRTQQEDSAVYLCASTLRTGYEQYFGPGTRLTVT.

As DNA, the CDR3 is TGTGCCAGTAAAGAAGCCCGGGAAGCTTTCTTT. Protein product: CASKEAREAFF. V and J are TRBV19 and TRBJ1-1; D is uncertain. Per germline, CDR1 LNHDA and CDR2 SQIVND (reference sequence). The CDR3 has 11 residues. V lost 7 bases and J 8 bases, leaving 11 bases between the germline ends.

The rearrangement uses TRBV6-5 and TRBJ2-7, with TRBD1 matching 7 bases. Germline V lookup: CDR1 MNHEY, CDR2 SVGAGI. The CDR3 loop spans 13 amino acids. V shed 8 bases, J shed 3 bases, and the junction held 7 bases outside the gene matches. The CDR3 protein is CASSRDSLYEQYF. The DNA for the CDR3 is TGTGCCAGCTCCAGGGACAGCCTCTACGAGCAGTACTTC.

The chain uses TRBV3-1 (or the pseudogene TRBV3-2) and TRBJ1-1, with D perhaps matching TRBD1 (5 bases). The CDR3 has 15 residues. CDR1 is LGHDT, CDR2 YNNKEL, per germline (reference sequence). The germline V and J ends were trimmed by 1 base and 4 bases, with 13 bases remaining between them. The CDR3 nucleotides read TGTGCCAGCAGCCAAGTGTCGGGCGGGGGCACTGAAGCTTTCTTT. Encoded protein: CASSQVSGGGTEAFF.

As to this clone: One junction end does not reproduce the germline sequence, and a read error may be involved. The chain combines TRBV6-5 with TRBJ1-4; D not certain. The CDR3 is made up of 15 amino acids. The germline V gene encodes CDR1 MNHEY and CDR2 SVGAGI. Here the CDR3 reads CASSITGSTNEKLFF. Written as DNA, the CDR3 is TGTGCCAGCAGTATAACCGGGTCAACAAATGAAAAACTGTTTTTT.

This chain uses TRBV28 with TRBJ2-7; 7 bases are a match to TRBD1. The V gene end was trimmed by 5 bases and the J gene end by 1 base; junction bases not matched to a gene: 2. Germline V lookup: CDR1 MDHEN, CDR2 SYDVKM. This CDR3 is built from 13 residues. The CDR3 sequence: CASSPGQSYEQYF. The CDR3 DNA is TGTGCCAGCAGTCCGGGACAGTCCTACGAGCAGTACTTC.

The chain couples TRBV9 to TRBJ1-3, with a weak D call TRBD1 (6 bases). This CDR3 has 15 amino acids. V gave up 2 bases and J gave up 0 bases, with 9 bases separating them. CDR1 is SGDLS and CDR2 is YYNGEE in the germline V gene. CDR3 protein: CASSVDSYSGNTIYF. Here the CDR3 DNA reads TGTGCCAGCAGCGTGGACAGTTACTCTGGAAACACCATATATTTT.

This sequence joins TRBV5-1 and TRBJ2-3; TRBD2 matches 11 bases. In germline, CDR1 is SGHRS, CDR2 YFSETQ. The trim removed 2 bases at V and 5 bases at J, leaving 7 bases unmatched. The CDR3 covers 16 residues. The CDR3 protein is CASSLQTSGVVDTQYF. CDR3 DNA sequence: TGCGCCAGCAGCTTACAGACTAGCGGGGTGGTAGATACGCAGTATTTT.

V usage is TRBV4-1 and J usage is TRBJ2-5, with D perhaps matching TRBD2 (5 bases). Germline loops: CDR1 MGHRA, CDR2 YSYEKL. The V end lost 3 bases, the J end lost 4 bases, and 12 bases lay between the germline ends. This CDR3 comprises 14 residues. CDR3 in DNA: TGCGCCAGCAGCCATACGAGGGTCGGAGAGACCCAGTACTTC. Translating it yields CASSHTRVGETQYF.

The chain employs TRBV7-9 and TRBJ1-2; 8 positions agree with TRBD1. This CDR3 contains 14 residues. V lost 4 bases and J lost 4; bases outside the gene matches: 5. Germline values: CDR1 SEHNR, CDR2 FQNEAQ (reference sequence). CDR3 coding DNA: TGTGCCAGCAGCTCCCGGGACAGGAGCTATGGCTACACCTTC. Amino acid sequence: CASSSRDRSYGYTF.

This chain links TRBV5-6 with TRBJ1-2; D is uncertain. Germline V CDR1 and CDR2: SGHDT, YYEEEE. CDR3 size: 15 residues. Trimming removed 0 bases at V and 2 bases at J, with 11 bases between. The CDR3 region is CASSLVWEENYGYTF. Written as DNA, the CDR3 is TGTGCCAGCAGCTTGGTTTGGGAGGAGAACTATGGCTACACCTTC.

The chain employs TRBV9 and TRBJ2-1; TRBD2 matches at 8 bases. After removal of 0 bases from V and 2 bases from J, the junction contained 1 base not matched to a gene. Germline-derived CDR1 and CDR2 are SGDLS and YYNGEE. The CDR3 sequence is 15 residues long. For the CDR3, the DNA is TGTGCCAGCAGCGTAGCGGGAGGGACCTACAATGAGCAGTTCTTC. It codes for CASSVAGGTYNEQFF.

The V gene is TRBV6-6, the J gene TRBJ2-1, with 13 bases that match TRBD2. The CDR3 length is 15 residues. Trimming removed 6 bases from V and 8 bases from J; junction bases left unmatched: 7. Looked up from germline, CDR1 is MNHNY and CDR2 is SVGAGI (reference sequence). CDR3 loop: CASSGLAGAADEQFF. The DNA of the CDR3 is TGTGCCAGCAGCGGACTAGCGGGGGCGGCAGATGAGCAGTTCTTC.

This chain links TRBV9 with TRBJ2-3; 8 bases are shared with TRBD2. V was clipped by 0 bases and J by 1 base; unmatched bases: 1. The CDR3 length is 15 residues. Germline V lookup: CDR1 SGDLS, CDR2 YYNGEE. The chain's CDR3 is CASSVAGGGTDTQYF. The CDR3 coding sequence is TGTGCCAGCAGCGTAGCGGGGGGGGGCACAGATACGCAGTATTTT.

The chain uses TRBV6-2 or TRBV6-3 and TRBJ1-2; D might be TRBD1 (6 bases). Germline CDR1 is MNHEY and CDR2 is SVGEGT. The CDR3 is 15 amino acids. Trimming cost V 5 bases and J 3 bases, with 16 bases left between them. CDR3 DNA sequence: TGTGCCAGCAGTCGCCAAGGGAGGGGGGACTATGGCTACACCTTC. As protein: CASSRQGRGDYGYTF.

The J gene is TRBJ1-1, the V gene TRBV27, with TRBD1 matching over 8 bases. The CDR3 length is 16 residues. The germline gives CDR1 MNHEY, CDR2 SMNVEV (reference sequence). V was clipped by 5 bases and J by 3 bases; unmatched bases: 11. CDR3 loop: CASSPWDRTRDTEAFF. The CDR3 DNA reads TGTGCCAGCAGTCCATGGGACAGGACGAGGGACACTGAAGCTTTCTTT.

CDR3 in amino acids: CATCPGSNEKLFF. The CDR3 DNA follows: TGTGCCACCTGCCCAGGTTCTAATGAAAAACTGTTTTTT. The rearrangement uses TRBV28 and TRBJ1-4; D remains ambiguous. The CDR3 sequence is 13 residues long. The germline V gene has CDR1 MDHEN and CDR2 SYDVKM. The V gene lost 10 bases and the J gene lost 3 bases, with 12 bases spanning the gap.

The V call is TRBV9, the J call TRBJ2-3, with 8 bases identical to TRBD1. This CDR3 spans 15 amino acids. Trimming took 2 bases from V and 3 from J; bases not matched to a gene: 5. Germline V CDR1 and CDR2: SGDLS, YYNGEE. As DNA, the CDR3 is TGTGCCAGCAGCGTCCTAGACAGGGGTACAGATACGCAGTATTTT. Its protein is CASSVLDRGTDTQYF.

V usage is TRBV5-1 and J usage is TRBJ2-7; TRBD1 agrees at 7 bases. V was pared by 4 bases and J by 0 bases, with 4 bases of the junction left unmatched. The CDR3 runs 14 residues. Per the germline V gene, CDR1 is SGHRS and CDR2 is YFSETQ. CDR3 protein: CASSPTGDSYEQYF. The CDR3 nucleotides read TGCGCCAGCAGCCCTACAGGGGACTCCTACGAGCAGTACTTC.